Sequencing of this T cell receptor beta chain was carried out in a study of shared clonotypes between healthy human individuals. Study-wide background: Every donor yielded three CD4 naive, three CD4 memory, two CD8 naive and one CD8 memory plate.

When replicate PCRs were run on sorted subsets, they used 200 to 250 ng DNA, some 30,000 T cell genomes. Measured with immunoSEQ multiplex PCR; TCRdb has only the in-frame clones, and not every one. The table has about 1.1 million clones, 70% to 80% seen once. Germline assignment: CDR1 LNHDA and CDR2 SQIVND (reference sequence). V shed 4 bases and J 3 bases; nucleotides not matched to a gene: 14. The CDR3 runs to 18 residues. The source material was memory CD4+ T cells from PBMCs. Regarding subset: CD45RA-negative fraction. The origin of this receptor is a man between 18 and 35 years old in good health. Some clones in this sample may be carry-over from other donors' samples. The V gene is TRBV19, the J gene TRBJ1-4, with 7 bases lining up with TRBD1. CDR3 amino acids: CASSKNPGQDHSNEKLFF. The CDR3 region has the DNA TGTGCCAGTAGTAAAAACCCTGGACAGGATCATTCTAATGAAAAACTGTTTTTT.